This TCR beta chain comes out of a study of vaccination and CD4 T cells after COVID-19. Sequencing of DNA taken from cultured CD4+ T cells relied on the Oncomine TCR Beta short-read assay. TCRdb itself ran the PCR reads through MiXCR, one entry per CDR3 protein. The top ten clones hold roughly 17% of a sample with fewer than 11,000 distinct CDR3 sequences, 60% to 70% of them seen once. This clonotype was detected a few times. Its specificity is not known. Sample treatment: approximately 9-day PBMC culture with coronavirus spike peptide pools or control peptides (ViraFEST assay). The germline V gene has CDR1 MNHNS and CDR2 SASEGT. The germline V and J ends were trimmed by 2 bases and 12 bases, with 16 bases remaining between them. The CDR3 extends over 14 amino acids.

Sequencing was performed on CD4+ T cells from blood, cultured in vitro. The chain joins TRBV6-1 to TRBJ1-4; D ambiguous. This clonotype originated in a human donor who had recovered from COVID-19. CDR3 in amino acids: CASSESPNSGELFF. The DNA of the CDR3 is TGTGCCAGCAGTGAAAGCCCCAACAGCGGAGAACTGTTTTTT.